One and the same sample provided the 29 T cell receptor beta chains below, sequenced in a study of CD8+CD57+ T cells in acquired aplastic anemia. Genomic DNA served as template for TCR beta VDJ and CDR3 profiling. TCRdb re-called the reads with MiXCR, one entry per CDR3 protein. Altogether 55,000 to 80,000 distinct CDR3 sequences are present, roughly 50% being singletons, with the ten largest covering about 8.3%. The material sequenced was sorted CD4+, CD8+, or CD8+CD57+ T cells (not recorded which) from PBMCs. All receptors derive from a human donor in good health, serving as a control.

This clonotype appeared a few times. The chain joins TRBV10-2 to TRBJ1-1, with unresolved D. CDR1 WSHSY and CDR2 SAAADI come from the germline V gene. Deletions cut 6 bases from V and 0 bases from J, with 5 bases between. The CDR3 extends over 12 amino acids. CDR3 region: CASRAMNTEAFF. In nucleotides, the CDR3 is TGCGCCAGCAGGGCGATGAACACTGAAGCTTTCTTT.

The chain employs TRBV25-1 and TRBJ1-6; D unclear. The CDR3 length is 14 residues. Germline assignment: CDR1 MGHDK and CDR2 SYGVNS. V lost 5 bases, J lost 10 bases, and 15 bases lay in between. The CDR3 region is CASSYGGVRSPLHF. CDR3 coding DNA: TGTGCCAGCAGTTACGGCGGGGTAAGGTCACCCCTCCACTTT.

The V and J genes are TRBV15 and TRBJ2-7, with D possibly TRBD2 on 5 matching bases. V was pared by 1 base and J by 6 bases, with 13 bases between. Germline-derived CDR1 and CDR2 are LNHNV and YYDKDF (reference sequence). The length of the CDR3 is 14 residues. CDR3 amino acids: CATSRVFSGVEQYF. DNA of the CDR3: TGTGCCACCAGCAGAGTCTTTTCCGGGGTCGAGCAGTACTTC.

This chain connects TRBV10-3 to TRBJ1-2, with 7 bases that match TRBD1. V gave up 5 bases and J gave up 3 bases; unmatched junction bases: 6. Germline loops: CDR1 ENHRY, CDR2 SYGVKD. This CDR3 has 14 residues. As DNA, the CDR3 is TGTGCCATCAGTTGGGACCAGGGGGACTATGGCTACACCTTC. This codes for CAISWDQGDYGYTF.

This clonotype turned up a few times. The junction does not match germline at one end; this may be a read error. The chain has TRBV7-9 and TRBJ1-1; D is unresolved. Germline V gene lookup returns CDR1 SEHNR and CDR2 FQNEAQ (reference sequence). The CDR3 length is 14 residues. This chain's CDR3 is CASSLAAMNTEALF. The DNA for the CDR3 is TGTGCCAGCAGCTTGGCAGCAATGAACACTGAAGCTCTCTTT.

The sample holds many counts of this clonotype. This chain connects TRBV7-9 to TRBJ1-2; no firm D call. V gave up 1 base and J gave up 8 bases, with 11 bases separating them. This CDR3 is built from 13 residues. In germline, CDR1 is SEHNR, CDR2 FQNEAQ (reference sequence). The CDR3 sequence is CASSLGSGHGYTF. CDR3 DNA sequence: TGTGCCAGCAGCTTAGGGTCCGGGCACGGCTACACCTTC.

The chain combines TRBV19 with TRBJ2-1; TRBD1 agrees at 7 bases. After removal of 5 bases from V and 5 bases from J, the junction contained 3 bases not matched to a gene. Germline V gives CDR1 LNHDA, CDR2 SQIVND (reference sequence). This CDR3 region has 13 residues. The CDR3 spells CASSGTANNEQFF. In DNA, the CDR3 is TGTGCCAGTAGTGGGACAGCGAACAATGAGCAGTTCTTC.

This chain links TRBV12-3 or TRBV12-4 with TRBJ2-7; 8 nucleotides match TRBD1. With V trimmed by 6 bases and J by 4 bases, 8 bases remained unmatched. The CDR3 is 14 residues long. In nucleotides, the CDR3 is TGTGCCAGCAGCAGTAGGACAGGGTGGTACGAGCAGTACTTC. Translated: CASSSRTGWYEQYF.

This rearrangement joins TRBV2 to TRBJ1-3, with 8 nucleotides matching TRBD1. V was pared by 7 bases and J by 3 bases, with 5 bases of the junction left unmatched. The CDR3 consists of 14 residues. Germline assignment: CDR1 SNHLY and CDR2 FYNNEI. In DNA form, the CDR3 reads TGTGCCAGCAACCGACAGGGGAATGGAAACACCATATATTTT. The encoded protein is CASNRQGNGNTIYF.

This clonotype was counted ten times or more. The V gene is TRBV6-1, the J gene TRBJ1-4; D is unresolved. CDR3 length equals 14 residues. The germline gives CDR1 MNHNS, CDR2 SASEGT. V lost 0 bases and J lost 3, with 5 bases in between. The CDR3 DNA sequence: TGTGCCAGCAGTGAAGCATCAGCTAATGAAAAACTGTTTTTT. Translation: CASSEASANEKLFF.

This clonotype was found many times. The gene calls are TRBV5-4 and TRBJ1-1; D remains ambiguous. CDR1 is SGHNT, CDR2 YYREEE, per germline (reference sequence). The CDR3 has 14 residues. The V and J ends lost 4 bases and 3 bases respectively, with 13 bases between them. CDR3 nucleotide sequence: TGTGCCAGCAGCCACGGGTCCCCGGACACTGAAGCTTTCTTT. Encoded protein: CASSHGSPDTEAFF.

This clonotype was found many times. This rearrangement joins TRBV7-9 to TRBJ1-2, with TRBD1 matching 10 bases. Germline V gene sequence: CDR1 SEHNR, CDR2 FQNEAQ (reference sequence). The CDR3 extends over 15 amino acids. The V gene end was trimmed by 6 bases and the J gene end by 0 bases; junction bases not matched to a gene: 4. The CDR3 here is CASSRTGGTNYGYTF. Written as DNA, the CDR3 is TGTGCCAGCAGTCGGACAGGGGGGACTAACTATGGCTACACCTTC.

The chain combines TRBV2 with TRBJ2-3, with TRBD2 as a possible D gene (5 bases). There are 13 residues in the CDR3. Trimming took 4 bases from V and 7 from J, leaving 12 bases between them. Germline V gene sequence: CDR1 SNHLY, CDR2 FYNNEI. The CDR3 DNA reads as TGTGCCAGCAGTGGCGCTAGCATTCATACGCAGTATTTT. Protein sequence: CASSGASIHTQYF.

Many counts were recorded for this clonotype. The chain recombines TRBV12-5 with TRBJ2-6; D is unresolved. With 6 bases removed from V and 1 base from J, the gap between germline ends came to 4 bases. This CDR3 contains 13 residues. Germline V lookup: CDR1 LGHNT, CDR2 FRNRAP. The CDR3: CASGPSGANVLTF. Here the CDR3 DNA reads TGTGCTAGTGGGCCTTCTGGGGCCAACGTCCTGACTTTC.

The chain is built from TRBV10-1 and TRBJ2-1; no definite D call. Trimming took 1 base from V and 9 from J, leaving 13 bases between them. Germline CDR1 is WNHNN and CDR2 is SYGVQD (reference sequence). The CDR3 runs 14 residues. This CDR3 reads CASSEFEVLSEQFF. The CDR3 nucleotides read TGCGCCAGCAGTGAGTTTGAAGTTCTTAGTGAGCAGTTCTTC.

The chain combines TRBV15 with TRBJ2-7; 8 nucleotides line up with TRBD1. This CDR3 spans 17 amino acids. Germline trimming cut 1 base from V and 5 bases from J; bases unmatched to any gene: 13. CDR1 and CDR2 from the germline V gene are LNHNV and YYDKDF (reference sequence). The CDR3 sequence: CATSRAAAGTGRDEQYF. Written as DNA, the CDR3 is TGTGCCACCAGCAGAGCCGCCGCCGGGACAGGTCGCGACGAGCAGTACTTC.

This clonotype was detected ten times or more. CDR3 amino acids: CASSLPIVGRDGYTF. As DNA, the CDR3 is TGTGCCAGCAGCTTGCCCATCGTTGGGAGGGATGGCTACACCTTC. The chain has TRBV5-4 and TRBJ1-2, with D hard to call. The V end was cut by 1 base, the J end by 6 bases, with 16 bases between. The germline V gene has CDR1 SGHNT and CDR2 YYREEE (reference sequence). The CDR3 covers 15 residues.

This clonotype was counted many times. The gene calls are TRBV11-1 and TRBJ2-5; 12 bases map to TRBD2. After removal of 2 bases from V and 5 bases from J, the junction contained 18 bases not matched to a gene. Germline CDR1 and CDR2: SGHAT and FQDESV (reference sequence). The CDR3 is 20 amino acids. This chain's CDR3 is CASSLFHLGLAGGPRETQYF. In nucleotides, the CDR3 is TGTGCCAGCAGCTTATTTCATCTGGGGCTAGCGGGGGGGCCTCGGGAGACCCAGTACTTC.

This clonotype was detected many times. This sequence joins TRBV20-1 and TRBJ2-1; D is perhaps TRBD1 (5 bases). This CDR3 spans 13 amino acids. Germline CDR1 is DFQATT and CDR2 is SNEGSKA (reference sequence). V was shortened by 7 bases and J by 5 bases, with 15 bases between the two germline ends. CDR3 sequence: CSGYTGINNEQFF. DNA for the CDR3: TGCAGTGGTTATACAGGAATCAACAATGAGCAGTTCTTC.

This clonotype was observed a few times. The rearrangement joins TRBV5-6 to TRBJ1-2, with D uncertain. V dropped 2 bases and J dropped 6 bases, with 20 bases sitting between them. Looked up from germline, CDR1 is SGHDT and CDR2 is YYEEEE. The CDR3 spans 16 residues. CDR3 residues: CASSFGTSSRRHGYTF. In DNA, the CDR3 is TGTGCCAGCAGCTTCGGTACCAGCAGTCGGAGACATGGCTACACCTTC.

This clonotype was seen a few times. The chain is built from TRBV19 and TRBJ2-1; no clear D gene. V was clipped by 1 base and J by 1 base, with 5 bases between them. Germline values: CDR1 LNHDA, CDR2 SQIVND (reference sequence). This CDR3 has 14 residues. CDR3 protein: CASSIGGSYNEQFF. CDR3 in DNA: TGTGCCAGTAGTATAGGGGGATCCTACAATGAGCAGTTCTTC.

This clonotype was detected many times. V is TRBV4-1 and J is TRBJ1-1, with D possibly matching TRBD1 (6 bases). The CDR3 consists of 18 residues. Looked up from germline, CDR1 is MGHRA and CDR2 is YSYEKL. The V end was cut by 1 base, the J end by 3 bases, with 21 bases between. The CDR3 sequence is CASSQVGQPWSEYTEAFF. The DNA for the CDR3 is TGCGCCAGCAGCCAAGTAGGACAGCCCTGGAGCGAGTACACTGAAGCTTTCTTT.

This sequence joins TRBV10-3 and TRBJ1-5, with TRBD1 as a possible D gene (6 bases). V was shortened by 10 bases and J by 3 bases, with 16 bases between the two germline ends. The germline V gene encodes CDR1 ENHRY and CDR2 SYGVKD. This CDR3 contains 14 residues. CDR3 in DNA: TGTGCCAGTTCCCGGGGGGGCATCAATCAGCCCCAGCATTTT. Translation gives CASSRGGINQPQHF.

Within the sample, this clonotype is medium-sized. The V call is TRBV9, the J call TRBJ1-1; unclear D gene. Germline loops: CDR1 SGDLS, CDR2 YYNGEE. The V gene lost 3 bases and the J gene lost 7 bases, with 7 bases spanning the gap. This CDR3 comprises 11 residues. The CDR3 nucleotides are TGTGCCAGCAGCGACGACCTTGAAGCTTTCTTT. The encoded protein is CASSDDLEAFF.

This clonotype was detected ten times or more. The CDR3 spells CASSQATGVNTEAFF. DNA for the CDR3: TGCGCCAGCAGCCAAGCGACAGGGGTGAACACTGAAGCTTTCTTT. The rearrangement uses TRBV4-1 and TRBJ1-1; 8 bases line up with TRBD1. The CDR3 covers 15 residues. Per the germline V gene, CDR1 is MGHRA and CDR2 is YSYEKL. Unmatched junction bases numbered 1, after V lost 1 base and J lost 0 bases.

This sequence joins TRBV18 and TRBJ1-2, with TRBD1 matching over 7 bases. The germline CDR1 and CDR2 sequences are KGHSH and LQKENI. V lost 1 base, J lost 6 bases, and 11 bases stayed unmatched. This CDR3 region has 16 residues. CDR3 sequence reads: CASSPQKTGPKDGYTF. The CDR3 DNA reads TGTGCCAGCTCACCACAGAAGACAGGGCCCAAGGATGGCTACACCTTC.

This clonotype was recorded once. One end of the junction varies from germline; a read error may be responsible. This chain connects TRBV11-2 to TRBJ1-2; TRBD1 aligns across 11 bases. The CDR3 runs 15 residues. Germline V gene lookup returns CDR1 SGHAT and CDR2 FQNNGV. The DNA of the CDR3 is TGTGCCAGCAGCTTAGGGACAGGGGGCGCAGGTGGCTACACCTTT. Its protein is CASSLGTGGAGGYTF. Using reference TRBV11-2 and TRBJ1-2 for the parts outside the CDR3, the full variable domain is EAGVAQSPRYKIIEKRQSVAFWCNPISGHATLYWYQQILGQGPKLLIQFQNNGVVDDSQLPKDRFSAERLKGVDSTLKIQPAKLEDSAVYLCASSLGTGGAGGYTFGSGTRLTVV.

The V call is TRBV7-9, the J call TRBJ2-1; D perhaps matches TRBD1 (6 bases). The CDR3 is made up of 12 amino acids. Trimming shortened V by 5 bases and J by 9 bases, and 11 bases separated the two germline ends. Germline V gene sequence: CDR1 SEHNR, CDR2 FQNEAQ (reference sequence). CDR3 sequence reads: CASSLQGLEQFF. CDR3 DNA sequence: TGTGCCAGCAGCCTACAGGGCCTTGAGCAGTTCTTC.

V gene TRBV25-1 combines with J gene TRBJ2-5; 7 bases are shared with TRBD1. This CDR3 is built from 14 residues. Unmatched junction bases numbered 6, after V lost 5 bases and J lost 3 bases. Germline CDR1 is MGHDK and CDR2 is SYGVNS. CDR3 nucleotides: TGTGCCAGCAGTAGACAGGGAGTTAAAGAGACCCAGTACTTC. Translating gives CASSRQGVKETQYF.